The clone carrying this T cell receptor (beta chain) was seen once. This sample stems from a study of T cell responses to AZD1222 COVID-19 vaccine. Some clones are missing from TCRdb's copy, which holds only in-frame ones; the method was immunoSEQ multiplex PCR. The sample carries fewer than 130,000 clones, approximately 92% recorded once. Per germline, CDR1 SEHNR and CDR2 FQNEAQ (reference sequence). The V end lost 5 bases, the J end lost 2 bases, and 13 bases lay between the germline ends. The CDR3 spans 14 residues. The TCR was taken from an adult in good health. The source material was peripheral blood, sampled on day 0 of AZD1222 vaccination. The V gene is TRBV7-9, the J gene TRBJ2-7; D gene ambiguous. CDR3 in amino acids: CASSTSTPPYEQYF. CDR3 in DNA: TGTGCCAGCAGCACGTCCACACCCCCCTACGAGCAGTACTTC. Full variable domain (outside the CDR3, taken from reference TRBV7-9 and TRBJ2-7): DTGVSQNPRHKITKRGQNVTFRCDPISEHNRLYWYRQTLGQGPEFLTYFQNEAQLEKSRLLSDRFSAERPKGSFSTLEIQRTEQGDSAMYLCASSTSTPPYEQYFGPGTRLTVT.